The 10 T cell receptor beta chains below come from one sample, sequenced in a study of PD-L1 blockade in urothelial cancer. Repertoires were generated with immunoSEQ multiplex PCR, while TCRdb's copy carries only in-frame clones and drops some. Of tens of thousands of clones listed, approximately 85% are singletons. As to time point: pretreatment peripheral blood. The sequenced sample was PBMCs, obtained around atezolizumab (anti-PD-L1) treatment. The receptors were sampled from a man aged 65 to 85 with urothelial cancer.

The chain uses TRBV5-5 and TRBJ2-7; 7 bases are shared with TRBD1. Germline V gene sequence: CDR1 SGHKS, CDR2 YYEKEE (reference sequence). With 4 bases clipped from V and 7 bases from J, the junction kept 8 bases outside the gene matches. The length of the CDR3 is 13 residues. CDR3 amino acids: CASSVSGGREQYF. The DNA of the CDR3 is TGTGCCAGCAGCGTCTCAGGGGGTAGGGAGCAGTACTTC. The whole variable domain, filled in from reference TRBV5-5 and TRBJ2-7, reads DAGVTQSPTHLIKTRGQQVTLRCSPISGHKSVSWYQQVLGQGPQFIFQYYEKEERGRGNFPDRFSARQFPNYSSELNVNALLLGDSALYLCASSVSGGREQYFGPGTRLTVT.

This clone showed up just a few times. This sequence joins TRBV19 and TRBJ1-5, with 9 bases identical to TRBD1. The germline gives CDR1 LNHDA, CDR2 SQIVND (reference sequence). The CDR3 spans 17 residues. V trimming: 4 bases; J trimming: 1 base; junction bases outside the gene matches: 8. Written as DNA, the CDR3 is TGTGCCAGTAGTAAGGGGGGACAGGGCAGAAGCAATCAGCCCCAGCATTTT. It codes for CASSKGGQGRSNQPQHF.

The J gene is TRBJ2-2, the V gene TRBV5-4; D call uncertain. The CDR3 totals 15 residues. V was shortened by 4 bases and J by 4 bases, with 14 bases between the two germline ends. Per the germline V gene, CDR1 is SGHNT and CDR2 is YYREEE (reference sequence). The CDR3 region has the DNA TGTGCCAGCAGCCCACATCCGCAGTCCACCGGGGAGCTGTTTTTT. It yields the protein CASSPHPQSTGELFF.

V usage is TRBV19 and J usage is TRBJ2-3; TRBD2 is a possible D gene (5 bases). The V gene lost 7 bases and the J gene lost 3 bases, with 11 bases spanning the gap. The germline V gene has CDR1 LNHDA and CDR2 SQIVND (reference sequence). The CDR3 sequence is 13 residues long. DNA for the CDR3: TGTGCCAGTACTCGGGATGGTACAGATACGCAGTATTTT. Translating gives CASTRDGTDTQYF.

The rearrangement links TRBV27 to TRBJ1-1; D is perhaps TRBD1 (6 bases). V dropped 5 bases and J dropped 0 bases, with 13 bases sitting between them. This CDR3 has 15 residues. Germline CDR1 MNHEY, CDR2 SMNVEV (reference sequence). The CDR3 loop is CASSIAGTLNTEAFF. The DNA of the CDR3 is TGTGCCAGCAGTATCGCTGGGACATTGAACACTGAAGCTTTCTTT.

The rearrangement uses TRBV29-1 and TRBJ1-2; D is perhaps TRBD1 (5 bases). Germline CDR1 is SQVTM and CDR2 is ANQGSEA. V was pared by 3 bases and J by 8 bases, with 10 bases between. There are 11 residues in the CDR3. The CDR3 region has the DNA TGCAGCGTTGAGGGGGGGGACGGCTACACCTTC. This codes for CSVEGGDGYTF.

The genes are TRBV6-5 and TRBJ2-7; no firm D call. The CDR3 contains 14 residues. CDR1 is MNHEY, CDR2 SVGAGI, per germline. V was clipped by 0 bases and J by 0 bases, with 6 bases between them. In DNA, the CDR3 is TGTGCCAGCAGTTACTCGCAGGCCTCCTACGAGCAGTACTTC. It translates to CASSYSQASYEQYF.

The chain uses TRBV11-2 and TRBJ1-3; no reliable D call. Between the trimmed V and J ends, which lost 0 bases and 0 bases, there was a span of 9 bases. Germline loops: CDR1 SGHAT, CDR2 FQNNGV. The CDR3 extends over 16 amino acids. The CDR3 protein is CASSLDRSSSGNTIYF. CDR3 coding DNA: TGTGCCAGCAGCTTAGATCGCTCCAGCTCTGGAAACACCATATATTTT.

J is TRBJ2-1 and V is TRBV9; D might be TRBD2 (5 bases). Germline V CDR1 and CDR2: SGDLS, YYNGEE. V was shortened by 0 bases and J by 4 bases, with 8 bases between the two germline ends. The CDR3 extends over 14 amino acids. Written as DNA, the CDR3 is TGTGCCAGCAGCGTAGCTAGCAGGTACAATGAGCAGTTCTTC. Translated: CASSVASRYNEQFF.

Relative to its sample, this clone is medium-sized. The chain recombines TRBV20-1 with TRBJ1-1; 7 nucleotides agree with TRBD1. J lost 10 bases, V lost 6 bases, and 8 bases had no gene match. The CDR3 is 11 amino acids. The germline V gene has CDR1 DFQATT and CDR2 SNEGSKA (reference sequence). The CDR3 region has the DNA TGCAGTGCGCCTACAGGGGCGATAGCTTTCTTT. Protein sequence: CSAPTGAIAFF.